Below, one T cell receptor (beta chain) is given with its context. The sample comes from a study of blood T cell repertoires in COVID-19. Study background: Samples taken during acute and convalescent COVID-19 were collected in the United States, Italy and Spain.

The germline gives CDR1 SGHDT, CDR2 YYEEEE. The V segment lost 0 bases and the J segment 9 bases; nucleotides outside the gene matches: 11. CDR3 length: 16 residues. TCRdb's copy holds only in-frame clones and misses some; the assay was immunoSEQ multiplex PCR. The sample holds over 200,000 clones, over 80% seen once. The chain is built from TRBV5-6 and TRBJ2-1, with TRBD2 matching over 8 bases. The sequence was collected from a human donor in a cohort sampled during active COVID-19. The sequenced material came from peripheral blood. The CDR3 loop reads CASSLEGGRPLGEQFF. The CDR3 bases are TGTGCCAGCAGCTTGGAGGGCGGGAGGCCCCTGGGTGAGCAGTTCTTC.